Here is one T cell receptor beta chain with its context. This entry belongs to a study of technical replicates of blood from a few donors. Germline V gives CDR1 LGHNT, CDR2 FRNRAP. Trimming left V 6 bases short and J 2 bases short, with 8 bases between. This CDR3 comprises 12 residues. TCRdb's copy holds only in-frame clones and misses some; the assay was immunoSEQ multiplex PCR. The data contain about 81,000 clones, approximately 96% of them singletons. The receptor comes from a human donor in good health. The sequenced material came from T cells isolated from PBMCs. The chain recombines TRBV12-5 with TRBJ2-7; no clear D gene. CDR3 amino acids: CASGNNPYEQYF. The CDR3, as DNA: TGTGCTAGTGGAAATAATCCCTACGAGCAGTACTTC.